These T cell receptor beta chains were read from a single sample in a study of blood T cell repertoires in COVID-19. Sequencing used immunoSEQ multiplex PCR; TCRdb keeps in-frame clones, though not all of them. The top ten clones hold 1.2% of a sample with some 250,000 clones, about 90% of them seen once. Sample: PBMCs or T cells enriched from blood (not recorded which). These receptors were taken from a human donor in a cohort exposed to, infected with or recovered from COVID-19 (not recorded which). The donor label of this sample is uncertain. CDR3s include the opening cysteine and the closing phenylalanine or tryptophan. The D gene is left open where the match is weak. The listing skips clone size in some rows; elsewhere it reads once, few, many or a size class.

TRBV4-3	.	TRBJ1-1	.	CASSVSRGGTEAFF	TGCGCCAGCAGCGTCTCCAGGGGAGGGACTGAAGCTTTCTTT
TRBV19	.	TRBJ2-1	TRBD1	CASSRGTGVHNEQFF	TGTGCCAGTAGTAGGGGGACAGGGGTTCACAATGAGCAGTTCTTC
TRBV3-1/TRBV3-2	.	TRBJ1-1	TRBD1	CASSQILGDRSNTEAFF	TGTGCCAGCAGCCAAATACTTGGGGACAGATCGAACACTGAAGCTTTCTTT
TRBV29-1	once	TRBJ1-2	.	CSVDRMGARAF	TGCAGCGTTGACCGAATGGGGGCAAGGGCCTTC
TRBV6-5	once	TRBJ1-3	.	CASSTGGNTIYF	TGTGCCAGCAGCACAGGCGGAAACACCATATATTTT
TRBV6-5	.	TRBJ1-1	TRBD1	CASSTDRADTEAFF	TGTGCCAGCAGTACGGACAGGGCGGACACTGAAGCTTTCTTT
TRBV19	.	TRBJ2-2	.	CASTPLGGTGELFF	TGTGCCAGTACCCCCCTGGGGGGCACCGGGGAGCTGTTTTTT
TRBV4-1	.	TRBJ1-3	TRBD1	CASSVLVTGVPSGNTIYF	TGCGCCAGCAGCGTATTAGTGACAGGGGTCCCCTCTGGAAACACCATATATTTT
TRBV7-9	.	TRBJ2-7	.	CASSLGRVGADEQYF	TGTGCCAGCAGCTTAGGCCGGGTGGGTGCGGACGAGCAGTACTTC
TRBV12-5	.	TRBJ2-7	.	CASGLPRGDRGVYEQYF	TGTGCTAGTGGTTTGCCGCGGGGGGACAGAGGGGTCTACGAGCAGTACTTC
TRBV30	.	TRBJ2-7	TRBD1	CAWSVRLGTGDSYEQYF	TGTGCCTGGAGTGTAAGACTCGGGACAGGGGATTCCTACGAGCAGTACTTC
TRBV7-2	.	TRBJ1-1	TRBD1	CASSFKQGLTEAFF	TGTGCCAGCAGCTTTAAACAGGGGCTCACTGAAGCTTTCTTT
TRBV6-2/TRBV6-3	.	TRBJ2-7	TRBD1	CASSYGTGVYEQYF	TGTGCCAGCAGTTACGGGACAGGGGTCTACGAGCAGTACTTC
TRBV19	.	TRBJ2-2	TRBD1	CASNSPNRGPGELFF	TGTGCCAGTAACTCGCCAAACAGGGGTCCCGGGGAGCTGTTTTTT
TRBV10-3	.	TRBJ2-3	.	CAISERGGAEDTQYF	TGTGCCATCAGTGAGAGAGGGGGGGCGGAAGATACGCAGTATTTT
TRBV5-8	few	TRBJ2-1	TRBD2	CASSLEGLAFNEQFF	TGTGCCAGCAGCTTGGAGGGACTAGCATTCAATGAGCAGTTCTTC
TRBV6-2/TRBV6-3	.	TRBJ2-7	.	CASSYGPRQYF	TGTGCCAGCAGTTACGGGCCGAGGCAGTACTTC
TRBV2	.	TRBJ1-1	.	CASSEWGRAEAFF	TGTGCCAGCAGTGAATGGGGGAGGGCTGAAGCTTTCTTT
TRBV30	.	TRBJ1-1	.	CAWSSLGAEAFF	TGTGCCTGGAGCTCCCTAGGGGCCGAAGCTTTCTTT
TRBV7-9	.	TRBJ2-1	TRBD1	CASSGKTGFYNEQFF	TGTGCCAGCAGCGGGAAGACAGGGTTCTACAATGAGCAGTTCTTC
TRBV5-8	.	TRBJ1-1	.	CASSHSPNTEAFF	TGTGCCAGCAGCCACAGCCCGAACACTGAAGCTTTCTTT
TRBV3-1/TRBV3-2	.	TRBJ1-4	.	CASSQAPGVTNEKLFF	TGTGCCAGCAGCCAAGCCCCGGGGGTAACTAATGAAAAACTGTTTTTT
TRBV11-2	.	TRBJ2-5	.	CASSLDPGGGTQYF	TGTGCCAGCAGCTTAGACCCCGGGGGAGGGACCCAGTACTTC
TRBV6-5	.	TRBJ1-5	.	CASTQRLLDQPQHF	TGTGCCAGCACCCAGCGGCTTTTAGATCAGCCCCAGCATTTT
TRBV6-5	.	TRBJ2-1	.	CASSSSGWRDNEQFF	TGTGCCAGCAGTTCCTCCGGTTGGAGGGACAATGAGCAGTTCTTC
TRBV2	.	TRBJ1-2	TRBD1	CASRLDRLNYGYTF	TGTGCCAGCAGGTTGGACAGGCTTAACTATGGCTACACCTTC
TRBV5-1	.	TRBJ1-1	TRBD1	CASSLERGPHTEAFF	TGCGCCAGCAGCTTGGAGAGGGGGCCTCACACTGAAGCTTTCTTT
TRBV4-3	.	TRBJ1-1	TRBD1	CASSVQGLEAFF	TGCGCCAGCAGCGTACAGGGGCTTGAAGCTTTCTTT
TRBV11-2	.	TRBJ1-1	.	CASSLVVDTEAFF	TGTGCCAGCAGCTTAGTGGTAGACACTGAAGCTTTCTTT
TRBV28	.	TRBJ2-2	.	CASSSPTRANTGELFF	TGTGCCAGCAGTTCTCCCACCAGGGCGAACACCGGGGAGCTGTTTTTT
TRBV29-1	.	TRBJ2-3	.	CSVLRWAAGDTQYF	TGCAGCGTCCTCAGATGGGCCGCAGGGGATACGCAGTATTTT
TRBV7-2	.	TRBJ1-1	.	CASSLVPGATEAFF	TGTGCCAGCAGCTTAGTTCCAGGGGCGACTGAAGCTTTCTTT
TRBV7-8	.	TRBJ1-6	TRBD1	CASSIGGTGGRSPLHF	TGTGCCAGCAGCATTGGGGGGACAGGGGGCAGGTCACCCCTCCACTTT
TRBV3-1/TRBV3-2	.	TRBJ2-5	TRBD2	CASSYRAGGETQYF	TGTGCCAGCAGTTACAGAGCGGGGGGGGAGACCCAGTACTTC
TRBV2	.	TRBJ1-5	.	CASRGTRGEPQHF	TGTGCCAGCAGGGGGACCCGGGGGGAGCCCCAGCATTTT
TRBV7-8	once	TRBJ1-2	TRBD1	CASSLVDRGGGYTF	TGTGCCAGCAGCTTAGTAGACAGGGGAGGTGGCTACACCTTC
TRBV7-3	.	TRBJ2-1	.	CASSLGSASYNEQFF	TGTGCCAGCAGCTTAGGCAGCGCCTCCTACAATGAGCAGTTCTTC
TRBV19	once	TRBJ1-6	.	CASRDLQGKFPLHF	TGTGCCAGTCGTGACCTCCAGGGGAAATTCCCCCTCCACTTT
TRBV7-2	.	TRBJ1-2	.	CASSLKGTPNYGYTF	TGTGCCAGCAGCTTAAAAGGGACACCGAACTATGGCTACACCTTC
TRBV24-1	.	TRBJ2-1	TRBD1	CATSDPGQGETGEQFF	TGTGCCACCAGTGATCCGGGACAGGGAGAGACCGGGGAGCAGTTCTTC
TRBV6-5	.	TRBJ1-3	.	CASSPGQPGNAIYF	TGTGCCAGCAGCCCCGGACAGCCTGGAAACGCCATATATTTT
TRBV30	.	TRBJ1-2	.	CAWSLGGYGYTF	TGTGCCTGGAGCCTAGGGGGCTATGGCTACACCTTC
TRBV19	.	TRBJ1-1	.	CASSLRVSADTEAFF	TGTGCCAGTAGTCTCCGGGTTTCGGCGGACACTGAAGCTTTCTTT
TRBV6-5	.	TRBJ1-5	.	CASGGYSNQPQHF	TGTGCCTCCGGAGGTTATAGCAATCAGCCCCAGCATTTT
TRBV7-3	.	TRBJ1-3	.	CASSLIGLRLLSGNTIYF	TGTGCCAGCAGCTTAATAGGATTGCGACTCCTCTCTGGAAACACCATATATTTT
TRBV6-5	.	TRBJ2-5	TRBD2	CASGPAGIQETQYF	TGTGCCAGCGGGCCAGCGGGGATCCAAGAGACCCAGTACTTC